This T cell receptor (beta chain) was profiled in a study of blood T cell repertoires in COVID-19. Using immunoSEQ multiplex PCR, the repertoire was profiled, and TCRdb retains in-frame clones only, with some absent. Here the sample spans some 190,000 clones, about 77% being singletons. This CDR3 has 15 residues. V lost 3 bases to trimming and J lost 7 bases; unmatched junction nucleotides: 7. Germline V gives CDR1 MDHEN, CDR2 SYDVKM. Researchers sorted participants into cohorts using their self-reported clinical history. The sample taken for sequencing was PBMCs or T cells enriched from blood (not recorded which). The chain has TRBV28 and TRBJ1-3; 9 nucleotides agree with TRBD1. This TCR was recovered from a woman in her forties or fifties with acute COVID-19. As DNA, the CDR3 is TGTGCCAGCAGTTTGGGGGGGACAGGGAGGAACACCATATATTTT. Its protein product is CASSLGGTGRNTIYF.